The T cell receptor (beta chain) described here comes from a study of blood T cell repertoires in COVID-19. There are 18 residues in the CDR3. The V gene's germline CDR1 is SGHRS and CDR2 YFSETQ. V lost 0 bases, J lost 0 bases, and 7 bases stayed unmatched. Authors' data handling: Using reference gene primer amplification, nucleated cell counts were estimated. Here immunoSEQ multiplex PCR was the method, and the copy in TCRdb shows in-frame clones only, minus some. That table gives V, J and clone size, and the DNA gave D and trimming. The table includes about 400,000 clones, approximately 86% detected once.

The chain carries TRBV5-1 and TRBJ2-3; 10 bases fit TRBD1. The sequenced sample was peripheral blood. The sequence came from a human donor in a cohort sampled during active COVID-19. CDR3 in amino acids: CASSLAGRQGASTDTQYF. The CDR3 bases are TGCGCCAGCAGCTTGGCCGGGCGACAGGGGGCAAGCACAGATACGCAGTATTTT.